The rows below give T cell receptor beta chains drawn from one sample of a study of blood T cells in healthy people across ages. TCRdb reanalysed the 5' RACE reads using MiXCR and keeps one entry per CDR3 protein. Altogether hundreds of thousands of distinct CDR3 sequences are present, over 25% being singletons, with the ten largest covering under 4.5%. These data were also reused for a study on T cells of mothers and their children.

Input material: blood. The receptor source for this set is a boy under 10 years old in good health. Both conserved end residues are part of each CDR3. The size field is filled for only some rows; it gives once, few, many or a size class.

size: -; V: TRBV20-1; J: TRBJ2-2; CDR3: CSARPRSTGELFF
size: few; V: TRBV13; J: TRBJ2-7; CDR3: CASSLARGGLLEQYF
size: -; V: TRBV5-1; J: TRBJ2-3; CDR3: CASSPGDPTDTQYF
size: -; V: TRBV10-3; J: TRBJ2-1; CDR3: CAISDPTRSEQFF
size: -; V: TRBV20-1; J: TRBJ2-1; CDR3: CSARVLAAYNEQFF
size: few; V: TRBV12-3/TRBV12-4; J: TRBJ1-5; CDR3: CASSSWGSNQPQHF
size: -; V: TRBV5-1; J: TRBJ1-4; CDR3: CASRLGTLIYLNNEKLFF
size: few; V: TRBV2; J: TRBJ1-3; CDR3: CASSDFLDSRSGNTIYF
size: many; V: TRBV7-8; J: TRBJ2-7; CDR3: CASSLGASEYYEQYF
size: -; V: TRBV5-1; J: TRBJ1-1; CDR3: CASSTTGANTEAFF
size: few; V: TRBV30; J: TRBJ1-6; CDR3: CAWHEEGSYNSPLHF
size: few; V: TRBV10-3; J: TRBJ2-5; CDR3: CAISEAYLSGRETQYF
size: -; V: TRBV27; J: TRBJ2-7; CDR3: CASRTLTGPYYEQYF
size: -; V: TRBV4-1; J: TRBJ1-2; CDR3: CASSQYHRQGEDGYPF
size: -; V: TRBV29-1; J: TRBJ1-1; CDR3: CSVEFQTEAFF
size: -; V: TRBV7-2; J: TRBJ2-5; CDR3: CASSLSLAGTETQYF
size: -; V: TRBV3-1; J: TRBJ2-7; CDR3: CASSLGRWGEQYF
size: few; V: TRBV5-1; J: TRBJ2-1; CDR3: CASSLVGTSGPPYNEQFF
size: -; V: TRBV10-2; J: TRBJ2-1; CDR3: CASSDSFLEQFF
size: -; V: TRBV20-1; J: TRBJ1-1; CDR3: CSAQKDGTPNTEAFF
size: -; V: TRBV7-9; J: TRBJ1-2; CDR3: CASSEGGSNYGYTF
size: -; V: TRBV28; J: TRBJ2-1; CDR3: CASSFREFDNEQFF
size: few; V: TRBV3-1; J: TRBJ2-3; CDR3: CASSHRLAGATQYF
size: -; V: TRBV20-1; J: TRBJ2-7; CDR3: CSASPLLAGVGEQYF
size: once; V: TRBV6-1; J: TRBJ2-2; CDR3: CASRSNAGELFF
size: few; V: TRBV29-1; J: TRBJ1-1; CDR3: CSVEMMTGGTEAFF
size: -; V: TRBV5-1; J: TRBJ2-6; CDR3: CASSWANSGANVLTF
size: -; V: TRBV5-5; J: TRBJ1-2; CDR3: CASSPTGGYNYGYTF
size: few; V: TRBV5-6; J: TRBJ2-2; CDR3: CASSGAGGATGELFF
size: -; V: TRBV7-3; J: TRBJ2-5; CDR3: CASSSGQGEQTQYF
size: few; V: TRBV5-4; J: TRBJ1-2; CDR3: CASSPTQHYGYTF
size: -; V: TRBV4-1; J: TRBJ2-7; CDR3: CASSQGGGVEQYF
size: many; V: TRBV11-2; J: TRBJ2-5; CDR3: CASSSGTRHQETQYF
size: -; V: TRBV28; J: TRBJ2-7; CDR3: CASSFRGHAYEQYF
size: -; V: TRBV12-3/TRBV12-4; J: TRBJ1-2; CDR3: CASSPRGGGLNYGYTF
size: few; V: TRBV28; J: TRBJ1-1; CDR3: CASSPRGYTEAFF
size: -; V: TRBV13; J: TRBJ1-2; CDR3: CASSIGQGASPGDGYTF
size: -; V: TRBV14; J: TRBJ2-7; CDR3: CASSHGKLAGVHEQYF
size: -; V: TRBV6-5; J: TRBJ2-2; CDR3: CASIGTGGFTGELFF
size: -; V: TRBV9; J: TRBJ1-4; CDR3: CASSVEGTLANEKLFF
size: -; V: TRBV29-1; J: TRBJ1-2; CDR3: CSVEGDRDEDYGYTF
size: -; V: TRBV7-6; J: TRBJ2-1; CDR3: CASSSPGLLNEQFF
size: -; V: TRBV5-1; J: TRBJ1-1; CDR3: CASSGGRGGNPEAFF
size: once; V: TRBV18; J: TRBJ2-3; CDR3: CASSRDTSDTQYF
size: -; V: TRBV6-1; J: TRBJ2-1; CDR3: CASSEAGTNNEQFF